This T cell receptor beta chain was sequenced for a study of response to subunit inactivated influenza vaccine. Study-level results: It was suggested by the authors that few new T cells are recruited by each seasonal influenza vaccination.

This CDR3 spans 13 amino acids. V shed 2 bases and J shed 2 bases, with 7 bases lying between them. CDR1 and CDR2 (germline): MDHEN, SYDVKM. Using its own MiXCR run on the RT-PCR reads, TCRdb lists one record per CDR3 protein. The profile shows around 320,000 distinct CDR3 sequences, approximately 23% of them singletons. This clonotype was seen only a few times. Its target is not known. The receptor was isolated from a man between 50 and 70 years old who received an inactivated influenza vaccine. This chain uses TRBV28 with TRBJ2-7; unclear D gene. The sequencing here drew on PBMCs from blood, taken about 19 months after vaccination. The DNA for the CDR3 is TGTGCCAGCAGTTTAAGGACGACCTACGAGCAGTACTTC. It codes for CASSLRTTYEQYF.